The 7 T cell receptor beta chains below all came from one sample that was sequenced in a study of T cell responses to AZD1222 COVID-19 vaccine. Generated by immunoSEQ multiplex PCR, the TCRdb table keeps only in-frame clones and is missing some. The sample includes more than 140,000 clones, 93% of them seen just once. Sample: peripheral blood, taken on day 0 of MenACWY control vaccination. The receptors stem from an adult in good health.

This chain connects TRBV5-1 to TRBJ1-3; D is possibly TRBD1 (6 bases). V lost 4 bases and J lost 4, with 15 bases in between. CDR1 is SGHRS, CDR2 YFSETQ, per germline. The CDR3 runs to 15 residues. This chain's CDR3 is CASSARPGVGNTIYF. CDR3 bases: TGCGCCAGCAGCGCACGCCCAGGGGTCGGAAACACCATATATTTT.

The chain recombines TRBV7-6 with TRBJ2-1; D tentatively reads TRBD1 or TRBD2 (5 bases each). CDR3 length: 14 residues. Germline assignment: CDR1 SGHVS and CDR2 FNYEAQ. Trimming took off 3 bases at V and 3 bases at J, with 9 bases between the two ends. The CDR3 nucleotides read TGTGCCAGCAGCTTCGGGACCTTCTACAATGAGCAGTTCTTC. Amino acids: CASSFGTFYNEQFF.

This clone was seen a single time. V and J are TRBV6-2 or TRBV6-3 and TRBJ1-1; TRBD1 matches at 8 bases. The V gene end was trimmed by 0 bases and the J gene end by 0 bases; junction bases not matched to a gene: 3. The germline V gene has CDR1 MNHEY and CDR2 SVGEGT. There are 16 residues in the CDR3. In DNA, the CDR3 is TGTGCCAGCAGTTACTCGAGGGACAGGATGAACACTGAAGCTTTCTTT. Protein product: CASSYSRDRMNTEAFF.

This clone appeared once. The chain uses TRBV6-5 and TRBJ1-1; TRBD1 aligns across 7 bases. Germline values: CDR1 MNHEY, CDR2 SVGAGI. The CDR3 covers 16 residues. Trimming took 2 bases from V and 1 from J; bases not matched to a gene: 7. The CDR3 sequence is CASSYRQTGRNTEAFF. The CDR3 nucleotides read TGTGCCAGCAGTTACAGACAGACAGGGAGGAACACTGAAGCTTTCTTT.

This chain links TRBV4-2 with TRBJ1-5; D unclear. V was trimmed by 0 bases and J by 8 bases, leaving 14 bases between them. CDR3 length: 15 residues. Per germline, CDR1 LGHNA and CDR2 YNFKEQ. CDR3 sequence reads: CASSQDRVSGKPQHF. The CDR3, as DNA: TGTGCCAGCAGCCAAGATAGGGTCTCAGGAAAGCCCCAGCATTTT.

CDR3 sequence: CASSLAGYHEQYF. The CDR3 DNA reads as TGCGCCAGCAGCTTGGCAGGGTACCACGAGCAGTACTTC. The J gene is TRBJ2-7, the V gene TRBV5-1; D possibly corresponds to TRBD1 (5 bases). V was pared by 0 bases and J by 5 bases, with 9 bases between. The V gene's germline CDR1 is SGHRS and CDR2 YFSETQ. The CDR3 is made up of 13 amino acids. Supplemented by reference TRBV5-1 and TRBJ2-7, the full variable domain reads KAGVTQTPRYLIKTRGQQVTLSCSPISGHRSVSWYQQTPGQGLQFLFEYFSETQRNKGNFPGRFSGRQFSNSRSEMNVSTLELGDSALYLCASSLAGYHEQYFGPGTRLTVT.

The chain links TRBV18 to TRBJ1-2; 12 bases fit TRBD1. Germline loops: CDR1 KGHSH, CDR2 LQKENI. This CDR3 spans 14 amino acids. Germline trimming cut 3 bases from V and 7 bases from J; bases unmatched to any gene: 3. The CDR3 is CASSPGQGAFGYTF. The CDR3 nucleotides read TGTGCCAGCTCACCGGGACAGGGGGCTTTTGGCTACACCTTC. Full variable domain (rest looked up from reference TRBV18 and TRBJ1-2): NAGVMQNPRHLVRRRGQEARLRCSPMKGHSHVYWYRQLPEEGLKFMVYLQKENIIDESGMPKERFSAEFPKEGPSILRIQQVVRGDSAAYFCASSPGQGAFGYTFGSGTRLTVV.